This T cell receptor beta chain was found in a study of blood T cell repertoires in COVID-19 (TCRdb year 2020). A note on the overall study: Samples covering the acute and convalescent phases of COVID-19 were provided by collaborators in the United States, Italy and Spain. The material from the prospective study consisted of cDNA or gDNA derived from T cells, B-cell-depleted T cells, or PBMCs. The dataset comprised deeply sampled blood TCRbeta repertoires from subjects exposed to, actively infected with, or recovered from COVID-19. The repertoires were made available in a free public database intended to serve as a resource for research on the immune response to SARS-CoV-2. The samples were drawn from the first 160 participants of the ongoing ImmuneRACE study and from 950 to 1,500 subjects provided by 6 global collaborators. Sample metadata almost always included a de-identified subject ID, COVID-19 status, age in years and sex. HLA class I and class II types, where available, came from metadata supplied by the sample provider rather than from assay-based typing.

The immunoSEQ Assay, a bias-controlled multiplex PCR, was used to amplify TCRbeta CDR3 regions from genomic DNA. The original pipeline was this. The number of nucleated cells in each sample was estimated by amplification of reference gene primers within the assay. Sequence reads were collapsed and filtered to measure the absolute abundance of every unique TCRbeta CDR3 rearrangement. For each sample, productive Simpson clonality was calculated by taking the square root of Simpson's diversity index across productive rearrangements. Sourced from immuneACCESS, this table was stored by TCRdb with only in-frame sequences that have V and J called. A share of the clones is absent; for the studies checked, an unresolved V gene accounts for under half, and the remainder has no known explanation. D and trimming come from the DNA, and the V and J calls and clone size come from that table. In this sample the table shows about 320,000 clones, 70% to 90% of which occur a single time. The top ten clones comprise approximately 5.2% of the sample.

In the prospective study, participants were about 18 to 95 years old, resided in 24 geographic areas of the United States, and were enrolled through a virtual design. Cohort assignment in the prospective study relied on participant-reported clinical history from a screening survey and a study questionnaire. Recovered participants in ImmuneRACE Cohort 3 were defined as having two consecutive negative NP/OP PCR tests, clearance from a healthcare professional, or resolution of symptoms. In the prospective study, mobile phlebotomists collected whole blood, serum and a nasopharyngeal or oropharyngeal swab from each participant. Over a roughly two-month period, participants in the prospective study had the option of providing additional blood draws and questionnaires. Blood samples from the prospective study were shipped frozen or at room temperature prior to DNA extraction. Study-level results and caveats: The quantity of clinical and demographic metadata differed by source and by participant and was supplied without curation.

As regards this clone: Its antigen specificity is not known. The sample holds no much larger clone one base away, and base qualities are not on file.

The source of this sequence is a woman in her thirties who had recovered from COVID-19. The sample comprised PBMCs or T cells enriched from blood (not recorded which).

At the DNA level, the sequence is TGTGCCAGCAGTTTCACAGGGGGATCTGGAAACACCATATATTTT. This encodes CASSFTGGSGNTIYF. The sequence links TRBV27 to TRBJ1-3; the junction holds 8 bases that match TRBD1. Including the terminal cysteine and phenylalanine, the CDR3 comprises 15 residues. Only CDR3 DNA remains: 45 bases, in frame from the first base. V trim: 3 bases; J trim: 1 base; unmatched bases: 2. CDR1 and CDR2 were assigned from the germline V gene (reference sequence) as MNHEY and SMNVEV.